One and the same sample provided the 9 T cell receptor beta chains below, sequenced in a study of cytomegalovirus exposure and HLA in healthy donors. Amplification used 60 Vbeta primers and 13 Jbeta primers. Measured with immunoSEQ multiplex PCR; TCRdb has only the in-frame clones, and not every one. The sample includes approximately 130,000 clones, approximately 90% of them seen just once. The sequenced sample was PBMCs. The source is a woman younger than 45 in good health and CMV-seronegative.

The CDR3 DNA reads as TGTGCCAGCAGTTTATCAGCAGCGGGAAACTACGAGCAGTACTTC. This gives the protein CASSLSAAGNYEQYF. The chain recombines TRBV27 with TRBJ2-7, with 7 bases identical to TRBD2. This CDR3 contains 15 residues. V gave up 0 bases and J gave up 3 bases; unmatched junction bases: 5. Germline V CDR1 and CDR2: MNHEY, SMNVEV (reference sequence).

The chain recombines TRBV9 with TRBJ2-1; D not certain. Trimming shortened V by 1 base and J by 6 bases, and 14 bases separated the two germline ends. CDR1 is SGDLS and CDR2 is YYNGEE in the germline V gene. The CDR3 runs to 15 residues. The CDR3 sequence is CASSVSSSVRNEQFF. In DNA, the CDR3 is TGTGCCAGCAGCGTATCCTCCTCGGTGCGCAATGAGCAGTTCTTC. Together with reference TRBV9 and TRBJ2-1, the CDR3 gives the full variable domain: DSGVTQTPKHLITATGQRVTLRCSPRSGDLSVYWYQQSLDQGLQFLIQYYNGEERAKGNILERFSAQQFPDLHSELNLSSLELGDSALYFCASSVSSSVRNEQFFGPGTRLTVL.

This clone was picked up a small number of times. The chain links TRBV30 to TRBJ1-5; tentatively, D is TRBD1 (6 bases). The germline CDR1 and CDR2 sequences are GTSNPN and SVGIG (reference sequence). The CDR3 contains 13 residues. The V and J ends lost 1 base and 4 bases respectively, with 8 bases between them. The CDR3 loop reads CAWSEDSNQPQHF. The CDR3 bases are TGTGCCTGGAGTGAGGACAGTAATCAGCCCCAGCATTTT. The whole variable domain, filled in from reference TRBV30 and TRBJ1-5, reads SQTIHQWPATLVQPVGSPLSLECTVEGTSNPNLYWYRQAAGRGLQLLFYSVGIGQISSEVPQNLSASRPQDRQFILSSKKLLLSDSGFYLCAWSEDSNQPQHFGDGTRLSIL.

This chain joins TRBV30 and TRBJ2-7; TRBD1 aligns across 9 bases. The V and J ends lost 3 bases and 4 bases, in that order; junction bases with no gene match: 7. CDR1 GTSNPN and CDR2 SVGIG come from the germline V gene (reference sequence). This CDR3 comprises 14 residues. The CDR3 coding sequence is TGTGCCTGGAGACCGGGACAGGGTGTGTACGAGCAGTACTTC. Protein: CAWRPGQGVYEQYF.

The chain recombines TRBV5-1 with TRBJ2-7, with TRBD2 matching over 7 bases. J was trimmed by 2 bases and V by 4 bases; bases with no gene match: 12. Germline CDR1 is SGHRS and CDR2 is YFSETQ. The CDR3 is 16 residues long. The CDR3 DNA follows: TGCGCCAGCAGCCTCCTGACGGGGGGAACCCCCTACGAGCAGTACTTC. It yields the protein CASSLLTGGTPYEQYF.

The gene calls are TRBV27 and TRBJ2-7; TRBD1 matches at 9 bases. The CDR3 loop spans 15 amino acids. The V gene end was trimmed by 6 bases and the J gene end by 5 bases; junction bases not matched to a gene: 11. The germline CDR1 and CDR2 sequences are MNHEY and SMNVEV (reference sequence). In DNA, the CDR3 is TGTGCCAGCAGCTTTCCCGGACAGGGGAGGAACGAGCAGTACTTC. Protein product: CASSFPGQGRNEQYF.

The chain has TRBV14 and TRBJ1-5; D uncertain. Germline V lookup: CDR1 SGHDN, CDR2 FVKESK. The V gene lost 8 bases and the J gene lost 7 bases, with 12 bases spanning the gap. The CDR3 sequence is 12 residues long. The CDR3 bases are TGTGCCAGCGGGTGGGGAGAACAGCCCCAGCATTTT. It specifies CASGWGEQPQHF.

The chain carries TRBV19 and TRBJ2-3; 10 positions agree with TRBD2. Germline lookup yields CDR1 LNHDA and CDR2 SQIVND (reference sequence). Germline trimming cut 1 base from V and 7 bases from J; bases unmatched to any gene: 2. This CDR3 contains 14 residues. CDR3 amino acids: CASSIGTSGYTQYF. DNA for the CDR3: TGTGCCAGTAGTATAGGGACTAGCGGTTATACGCAGTATTTT.

The genes are TRBV15 and TRBJ2-3; 10 bases align to TRBD2. Trimming took 0 bases from V and 4 from J; bases not matched to a gene: 4. The CDR3 contains 16 residues. CDR1 and CDR2 (germline): LNHNV, YYDKDF (reference sequence). CDR3 bases: TGTGCCACCAGCAGAGAGCAGCGGGGGGGCTCAGATACGCAGTATTTT. As protein: CATSREQRGGSDTQYF. The full variable domain, with the rest looked up from reference TRBV15 and TRBJ2-3, is DAMVIQNPRYQVTQFGKPVTLSCSQTLNHNVMYWYQQKSSQAPKLLFHYYDKDFNNEADTPDNFQSRRPNTSFCFLDIRSPGLGDTAMYLCATSREQRGGSDTQYFGPGTRLTVL.